This T cell receptor beta chain was documented in a study of a mutant IDH1 vaccine in newly diagnosed glioma. Overall study: Beforehand, treatment had been radiotherapy, temozolomide, or both; the majority received both. Overall study results and limits: With respect to changes in top peripheral T cell clonotypes, pseudoprogression seemed unrelated.

A note on this clone: No antigen is known for it.

The method was immunoSEQ multiplex PCR; TCRdb's version includes in-frame clones alone and lacks a portion of them. The sample records around 60,000 clones, roughly 80% being singletons. Time point of the sample: week 11, during vaccination. Vaccine doses each comprised 300 ug of mutant IDH1 20-mer peptide, with topical imiquimod. Donor diagnoses consisted of new WHO grade 3 or 4 IDH1-mutant, ATRX-lost astrocytomas. The TCR comes from a woman between 45 and 60 years old with glioma. The sample consisted of PBMCs, taken from a glioma patient whose treatment included an IDH1 peptide vaccine.

CDR3 loop: CASSASQGRSNQPQHF. In DNA, the CDR3 is TGCGCCAGCAGTGCGTCACAGGGTAGGAGCAATCAGCCCCAGCATTTT. J is TRBJ1-5 and V is TRBV10-2, with a possible D match to TRBD1 (6 bases). This CDR3 is 16 amino acids long. Germline CDR1 and CDR2: WSHSY and SAAADI. Trimming removed 4 bases at V and 1 base at J, with 14 bases between.